The source of this T cell receptor (beta chain) is a study of technical replicates of blood from a few donors. Assay: immunoSEQ multiplex PCR; the TCRdb copy retains only in-frame clones and omits some. The repertoire consists of tens of thousands of clones, with around 87% occurring once and the leading ten covering 4.5% to 5.5%. CDR1 and CDR2 (germline): MNHEY, SVGAGI. Trimming cost V 6 bases and J 2 bases, with 14 bases left between them. The CDR3 length is 15 residues. This chain joins TRBV6-5 and TRBJ1-5, with D possibly TRBD1 on 5 matching bases. Input material: PBMCs. This clonotype was obtained from a human donor in good health. Some clones in this sample may be carry-over from other donors' samples. This CDR3 is CASSPRVYGNQPQHF. CDR3 nucleotides: TGTGCCAGCAGCCCCAGGGTTTACGGCAATCAGCCCCAGCATTTT.